The clone carrying this T cell receptor (beta chain) appeared once. The data were produced by immunoSEQ multiplex PCR, yet TCRdb's version contains in-frame clones alone and is incomplete. Counted here are over 1,500 clones, 70% to 90% occurring once; the ten biggest clones make up 4% to 6%. This entry comes from a study of hypomethylating agent response in myelodysplastic syndrome. Study-level information: The mean patient age was roughly 72 +/- 6.3 years, and diploid cytogenetics predominated. The most frequent mutation was TET2, in 5 of 11 patients.

This sequence originates from a human donor with myelodysplastic syndrome. The sample consisted of bone marrow, taken before or after starting hypomethylating agent treatment for myelodysplastic syndrome (not recorded which).

The CDR3: CASSSTGGFGVNTEAFF. CDR3 DNA: TGTGCCAGCAGCTCGACAGGGGGCTTTGGGGTGAACACTGAAGCTTTCTTT. The V and J genes are TRBV7-8 and TRBJ1-1; 10 bases agree with TRBD1. This CDR3 spans 17 amino acids. The germline V gene encodes CDR1 SGHVS and CDR2 FQNEAQ. Trimming took 4 bases from V and 0 from J; bases not matched to a gene: 8.